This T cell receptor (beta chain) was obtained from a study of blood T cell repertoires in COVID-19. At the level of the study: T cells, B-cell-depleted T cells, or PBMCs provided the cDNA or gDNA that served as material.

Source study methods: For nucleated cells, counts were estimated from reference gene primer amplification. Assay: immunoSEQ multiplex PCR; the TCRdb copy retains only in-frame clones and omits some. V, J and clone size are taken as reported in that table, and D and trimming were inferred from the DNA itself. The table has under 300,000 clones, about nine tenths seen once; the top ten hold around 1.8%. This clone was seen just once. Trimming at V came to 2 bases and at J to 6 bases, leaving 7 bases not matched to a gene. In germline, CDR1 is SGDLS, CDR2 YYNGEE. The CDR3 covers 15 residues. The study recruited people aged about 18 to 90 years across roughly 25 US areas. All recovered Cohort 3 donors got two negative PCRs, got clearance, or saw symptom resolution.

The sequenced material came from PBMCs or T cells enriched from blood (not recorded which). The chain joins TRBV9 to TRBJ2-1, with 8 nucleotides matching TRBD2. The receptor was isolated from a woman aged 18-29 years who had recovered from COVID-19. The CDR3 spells CASSVSGGLFNEQFF. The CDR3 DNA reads TGTGCCAGCAGCGTGTCGGGAGGGCTTTTCAATGAGCAGTTCTTC.